The 15 T cell receptor beta chains in this list originate from one sample, sequenced in a study of graft-versus-host responses after intestinal transplantation. No antigen has been assigned to these receptors. Measured with immunoSEQ multiplex PCR; TCRdb has only the in-frame clones, and not every one. The data contain 73,000 or so clones, nearly 90% of them seen just once; the ten biggest clones take up around 4%. Source: unstimulated CD8+ T cells sorted from spleen or lymph node cells, taken before transplant. These receptors were obtained from a human donor who was the organ donor for an intestinal transplant.

The chain is built from TRBV9 and TRBJ1-2; 9 nucleotides align to TRBD1. The CDR3 is made up of 16 amino acids. Germline CDR1 SGDLS, CDR2 YYNGEE. V lost 4 bases and J lost 1; bases outside the gene matches: 8. CDR3 nucleotide sequence: TGTGCCAGCAGCTCCGGGACAGGGCACTATAACTATGGCTACACCTTC. Translated, it gives CASSSGTGHYNYGYTF. Full variable domain (remainder filled in from reference TRBV9 and TRBJ1-2): DSGVTQTPKHLITATGQRVTLRCSPRSGDLSVYWYQQSLDQGLQFLIQYYNGEERAKGNILERFSAQQFPDLHSELNLSSLELGDSALYFCASSSGTGHYNYGYTFGSGTRLTVV.

A single count supports this clone. This chain connects TRBV9 to TRBJ2-5; 13 nucleotides align to TRBD2. Germline CDR1 reads SGDLS; CDR2 reads YYNGEE. The V and J ends lost 4 bases and 3 bases, in that order; junction bases with no gene match: 6. This CDR3 is built from 16 residues. This CDR3 reads CASSLGLAGDKETQYF. CDR3 in DNA: TGTGCCAGCAGCTTAGGACTAGCGGGGGATAAAGAGACCCAGTACTTC.

This clone appeared once. The chain uses TRBV5-1 and TRBJ1-2, with 10 bases that match TRBD1. V lost 4 bases, J lost 8 bases, and 8 bases stayed unmatched. The germline gives CDR1 SGHRS, CDR2 YFSETQ. There are 14 residues in the CDR3. The CDR3 sequence is CASSTGQGTRGYTF. In DNA form, the CDR3 reads TGCGCCAGCAGCACGGGACAGGGGACAAGGGGCTACACCTTC.

This clone has a single count. The V call is TRBV6-5, the J call TRBJ2-5; D not resolved. The CDR3 is 14 residues long. V lost 7 bases, J lost 1 base, and 13 bases lay in between. Germline CDR1 reads MNHEY; CDR2 reads SVGAGI. CDR3: CASTPVYPQETQYF. CDR3 DNA sequence: TGTGCCAGCACCCCGGTTTACCCCCAAGAGACCCAGTACTTC.

The rearrangement joins TRBV28 to TRBJ1-3; no reliable D call. Trimming removed 2 bases at V and 1 base at J, with 12 bases between. This CDR3 comprises 16 residues. The germline V gene has CDR1 MDHEN and CDR2 SYDVKM. CDR3 bases: TGTGCCAGCAGTTTAACCTCCCCGGGGTCTGGAAACACCATATATTTT. It is translated as CASSLTSPGSGNTIYF.

V and J are TRBV4-1 and TRBJ2-1; tentatively, D is TRBD1 (7 bases). The V gene's germline CDR1 is MGHRA and CDR2 YSYEKL. The CDR3 is 16 amino acids. The V end was cut by 4 bases, the J end by 3 bases, with 16 bases between. CDR3 in amino acids: CASSLLGQDYYNEQFF. Written as DNA, the CDR3 is TGCGCCAGCAGCCTCTTAGGACAGGACTACTACAATGAGCAGTTCTTC.

The V and J genes are TRBV7-6 and TRBJ1-1; 8 nucleotides match TRBD1. With 2 bases clipped from V and 3 bases from J, the junction kept 8 bases outside the gene matches. Germline lookup yields CDR1 SGHVS and CDR2 FNYEAQ. The CDR3 consists of 16 residues. CDR3 sequence: CASSLWVSGQDTEAFF. CDR3 DNA: TGTGCCAGCAGCTTATGGGTCTCGGGACAGGACACTGAAGCTTTCTTT.

This sequence joins TRBV11-2 and TRBJ2-7; D might be TRBD1 (5 bases). This CDR3 has 14 amino acids. Trimming shortened V by 1 base and J by 3 bases, and 10 bases separated the two germline ends. Germline CDR1 SGHAT, CDR2 FQNNGV. The CDR3 DNA is TGTGCCAGCAGCTTAGTTGACAGTCTCTACGAGCAGTACGTC. Protein product: CASSLVDSLYEQYV.

The chain carries TRBV5-8 and TRBJ1-2; a weak D match, TRBD1 (6 bases). The CDR3 has 13 residues. Trimming removed 0 bases at V and 3 bases at J, with 6 bases between. The germline V gene has CDR1 SGHTS and CDR2 YDEGEE. The CDR3 bases are TGTGCCAGCAGCTTGGACAGGGACTATGGCTACACCTTC. It is translated as CASSLDRDYGYTF. Together with reference TRBV5-8 and TRBJ1-2, the CDR3 gives the full variable domain: EAGVTQSPTHLIKTRGQQATLRCSPISGHTSVYWYQQALGLGLQFLLWYDEGEERNRGNFPPRFSGRQFPNYSSELNVNALELEDSALYLCASSLDRDYGYTFGSGTRLTVV.

The genes are TRBV6-6 and TRBJ1-5; 7 bases agree with TRBD1. Trimming at V came to 5 bases and at J to 3 bases, leaving 4 bases not matched to a gene. Germline V gives CDR1 MNHNY, CDR2 SVGAGI (reference sequence). CDR3 size: 14 residues. CDR3 loop: CASSQQGNNQPQHF. Here the CDR3 DNA reads TGTGCCAGCAGTCAACAGGGGAACAATCAGCCCCAGCATTTT.

The chain links TRBV29-1 to TRBJ2-1; 8 bases map to TRBD2. The CDR3 contains 14 residues. V lost 7 bases to trimming and J lost 4 bases; unmatched junction nucleotides: 9. Germline V gene lookup returns CDR1 SQVTM and CDR2 ANQGSEA. CDR3 DNA: TGCAGCGCCTCGAGCGGGGGATCTTACAATGAGCAGTTCTTC. Its translation is CSASSGGSYNEQFF.

The CDR3, as DNA: TGTGCCAGCAGTGCACGACACCTTAGCAATCAGCCCCAGCATTTT. It encodes CASSARHLSNQPQHF. This chain uses TRBV6-1 with TRBJ1-5; D remains ambiguous. Germline CDR1 is MNHNS and CDR2 is SASEGT. V was cut by 4 bases and J by 0 bases, with 10 bases left in between. The length of the CDR3 is 15 residues.

The J gene is TRBJ1-2, the V gene TRBV27, with 7 bases fitting TRBD1. Germline assignment: CDR1 MNHEY and CDR2 SMNVEV (reference sequence). Losses at the gene ends were 5 bases for V and 6 bases for J; bases not matched to a gene: 6. This CDR3 contains 13 residues. The CDR3 region is CASSPTGVDGYTF. CDR3 nucleotides: TGTGCCAGCAGTCCCACAGGGGTAGATGGCTACACCTTC.

J is TRBJ2-7 and V is TRBV28, with 10 bases lining up with TRBD1. This CDR3 has 22 residues. CDR1 is MDHEN and CDR2 is SYDVKM in the germline V gene. Trimming cost V 2 bases and J 4 bases; bases outside gene matches: 26. The CDR3 DNA reads TGTGCCAGCAGTTTAGTGGCTCCCGGAGTTGTCCATCCGGGACAGGGGAAGTACGAGCAGTACGTC. As protein: CASSLVAPGVVHPGQGKYEQYV.

J is TRBJ2-2 and V is TRBV27; D might be TRBD1 (6 bases). The CDR3 sequence is 17 residues long. Trimming removed 5 bases from V and 0 bases from J, with 16 bases in between. Looked up from germline, CDR1 is MNHEY and CDR2 is SMNVEV (reference sequence). As DNA, the CDR3 is TGTGCCAGCAGTCTCACAGGGTATCCCCCGAACACCGGGGAGCTGTTTTTT. As protein: CASSLTGYPPNTGELFF.